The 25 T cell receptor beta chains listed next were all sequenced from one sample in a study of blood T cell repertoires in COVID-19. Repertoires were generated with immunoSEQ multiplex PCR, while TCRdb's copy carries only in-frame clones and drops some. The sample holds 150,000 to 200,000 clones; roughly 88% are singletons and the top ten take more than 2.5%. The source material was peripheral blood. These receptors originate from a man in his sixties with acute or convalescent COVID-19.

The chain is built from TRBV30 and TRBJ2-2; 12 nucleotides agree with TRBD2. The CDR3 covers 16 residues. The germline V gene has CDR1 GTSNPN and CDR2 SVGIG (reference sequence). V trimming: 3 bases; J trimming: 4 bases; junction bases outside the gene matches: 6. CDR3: CAWRASGRAGTGELFF. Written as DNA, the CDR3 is TGTGCCTGGAGGGCTAGCGGGAGGGCCGGCACCGGGGAGCTGTTTTTT.

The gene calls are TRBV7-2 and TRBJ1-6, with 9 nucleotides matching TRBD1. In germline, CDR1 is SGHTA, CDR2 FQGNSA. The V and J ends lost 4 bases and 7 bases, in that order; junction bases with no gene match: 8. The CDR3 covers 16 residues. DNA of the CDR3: TGTGCCAGCAGCTCCGGTTACAGGGGGCGGAATTCACCCCTCCACTTT. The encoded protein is CASSSGYRGRNSPLHF.

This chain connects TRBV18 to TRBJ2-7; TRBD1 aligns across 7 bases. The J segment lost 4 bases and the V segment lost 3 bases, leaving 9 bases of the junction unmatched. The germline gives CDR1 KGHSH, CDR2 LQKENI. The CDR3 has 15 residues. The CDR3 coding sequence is TGTGCCAGCTCACCGGGACAGTCATCTCTATACGAGCAGTACTTC. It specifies CASSPGQSSLYEQYF.

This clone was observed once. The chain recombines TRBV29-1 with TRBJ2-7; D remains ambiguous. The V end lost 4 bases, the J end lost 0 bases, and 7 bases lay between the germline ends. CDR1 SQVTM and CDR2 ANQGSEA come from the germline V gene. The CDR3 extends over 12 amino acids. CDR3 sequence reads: CSVAWSSYEQYF. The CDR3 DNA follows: TGCAGCGTTGCATGGAGCTCCTACGAGCAGTACTTC.

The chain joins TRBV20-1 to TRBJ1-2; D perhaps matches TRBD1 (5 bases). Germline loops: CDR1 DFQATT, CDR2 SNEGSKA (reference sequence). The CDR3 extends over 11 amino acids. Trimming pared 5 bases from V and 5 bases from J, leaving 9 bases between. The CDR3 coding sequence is TGCAGTGCTCACCCAGGGTATGGCTACACCTTC. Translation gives CSAHPGYGYTF.

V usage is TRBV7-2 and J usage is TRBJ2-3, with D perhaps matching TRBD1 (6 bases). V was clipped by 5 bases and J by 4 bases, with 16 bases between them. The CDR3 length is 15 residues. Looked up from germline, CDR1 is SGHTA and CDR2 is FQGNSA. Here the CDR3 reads CASSLTGIGADTQYF. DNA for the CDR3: TGTGCCAGCAGCCTGACAGGTATTGGTGCAGATACGCAGTATTTT.

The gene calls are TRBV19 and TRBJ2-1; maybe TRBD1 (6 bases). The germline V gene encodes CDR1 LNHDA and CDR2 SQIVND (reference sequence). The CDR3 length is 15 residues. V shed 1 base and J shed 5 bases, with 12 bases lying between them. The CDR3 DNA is TGTGCCAGTAGTATAGCAGGGGCAGGGAACAATGAGCAGTTCTTC. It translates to CASSIAGAGNNEQFF.

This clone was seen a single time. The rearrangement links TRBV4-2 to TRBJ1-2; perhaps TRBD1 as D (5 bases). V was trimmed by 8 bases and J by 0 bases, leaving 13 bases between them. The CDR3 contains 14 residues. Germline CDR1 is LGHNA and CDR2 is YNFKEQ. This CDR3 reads CASRAGGSNYGYTF. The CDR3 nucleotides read TGTGCCAGCCGTGCCGGGGGATCTAACTATGGCTACACCTTC.

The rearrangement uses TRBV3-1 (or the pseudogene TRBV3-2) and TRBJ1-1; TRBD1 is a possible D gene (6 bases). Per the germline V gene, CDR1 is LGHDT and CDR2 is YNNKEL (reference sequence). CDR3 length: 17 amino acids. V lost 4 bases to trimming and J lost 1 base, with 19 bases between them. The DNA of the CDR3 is TGTGCCAGCAGCCGCGCCGGTGGGACAAGCCGGAACACTGAAGCTTTCTTT. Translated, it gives CASSRAGGTSRNTEAFF.

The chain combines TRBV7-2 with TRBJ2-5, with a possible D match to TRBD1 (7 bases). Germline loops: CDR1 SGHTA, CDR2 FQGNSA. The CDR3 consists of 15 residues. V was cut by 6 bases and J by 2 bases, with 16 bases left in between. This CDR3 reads CASSQGGSGQETQYF. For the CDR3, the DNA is TGTGCCAGCAGTCAGGGGGGTAGCGGACAAGAGACCCAGTACTTC.

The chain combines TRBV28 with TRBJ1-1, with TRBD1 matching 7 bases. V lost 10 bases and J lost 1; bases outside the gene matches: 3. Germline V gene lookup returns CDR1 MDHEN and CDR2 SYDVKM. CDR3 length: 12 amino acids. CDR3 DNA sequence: TGTGCCACCCACAGGGGGAACACTGAAGCTTTCTTT. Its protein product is CATHRGNTEAFF. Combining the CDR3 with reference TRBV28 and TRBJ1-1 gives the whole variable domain DVKVTQSSRYLVKRTGEKVFLECVQDMDHENMFWYRQDPGLGLRLIYFSYDVKMKEKGDIPEGYSVSREKKERFSLILESASTNQTSMYLCATHRGNTEAFFGQGTRLTVV.

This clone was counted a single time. CDR3 nucleotide sequence: TGTGCCAGCAGCCCAAGCCGAGGACAGGGATCGGAATTGGGCCTCCACTTT. Protein: CASSPSRGQGSELGLHF. The chain links TRBV7-8 to TRBJ1-6, with 8 positions matching TRBD1. The CDR3 loop spans 17 amino acids. CDR1 is SGHVS, CDR2 FQNEAQ, per germline. The trim removed 5 bases at V and 15 bases at J, leaving 21 bases unmatched. Drawing the rest from reference TRBV7-8 and TRBJ1-6, the complete variable domain is GAGVSQSPRYKVAKRGQDVALRCDPISGHVSLFWYQQALGQGPEFLTYFQNEAQLDKSGLPSDRFFAERPEGSVSTLKIQRTQQEDSAVYLCASSPSRGQGSELGLHFGNGTRLTVT.

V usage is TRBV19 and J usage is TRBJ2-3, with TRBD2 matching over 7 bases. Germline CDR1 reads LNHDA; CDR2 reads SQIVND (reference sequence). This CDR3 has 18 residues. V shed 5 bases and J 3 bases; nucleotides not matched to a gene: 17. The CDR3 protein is CASSRSPGGGSRTDTQYF. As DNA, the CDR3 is TGTGCCAGTAGTCGCTCCCCAGGTGGCGGGAGTAGGACAGATACGCAGTATTTT.

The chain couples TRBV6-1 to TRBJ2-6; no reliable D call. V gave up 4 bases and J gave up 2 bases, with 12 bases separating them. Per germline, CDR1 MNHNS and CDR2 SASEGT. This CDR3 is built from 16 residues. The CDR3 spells CASSVERYAGANVLTF. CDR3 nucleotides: TGTGCCAGCAGTGTAGAGCGATATGCTGGGGCCAACGTCCTGACTTTC.

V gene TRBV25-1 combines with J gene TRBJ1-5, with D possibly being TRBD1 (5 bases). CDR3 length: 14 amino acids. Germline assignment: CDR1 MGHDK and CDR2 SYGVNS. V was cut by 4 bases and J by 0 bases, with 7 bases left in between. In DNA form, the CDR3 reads TGTGCCAGCAGTGGACAGTATAGCAATCAGCCCCAGCATTTT. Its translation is CASSGQYSNQPQHF.

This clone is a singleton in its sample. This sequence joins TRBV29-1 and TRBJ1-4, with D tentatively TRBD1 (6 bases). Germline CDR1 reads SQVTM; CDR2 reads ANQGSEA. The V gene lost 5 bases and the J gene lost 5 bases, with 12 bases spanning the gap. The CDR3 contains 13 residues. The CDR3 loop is CSVRTELNEKLFF. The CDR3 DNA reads TGCAGCGTTCGGACAGAACTAAATGAAAAACTGTTTTTT.

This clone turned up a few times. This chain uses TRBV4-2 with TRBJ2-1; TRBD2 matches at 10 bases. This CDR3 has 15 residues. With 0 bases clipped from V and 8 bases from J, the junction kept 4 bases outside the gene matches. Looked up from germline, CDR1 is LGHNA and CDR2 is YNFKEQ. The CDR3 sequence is CASSQEAGGSDEQFF. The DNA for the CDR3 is TGTGCCAGCAGCCAAGAAGCGGGAGGGTCCGATGAGCAGTTCTTC.

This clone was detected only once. The CDR3 loop reads CASSKGGSDYGYTF. The CDR3 nucleotides read TGCGCCAGCAGCAAAGGGGGCAGTGACTATGGCTACACCTTC. The chain recombines TRBV5-1 with TRBJ1-2; 7 bases are a match to TRBD1. Germline assignment: CDR1 SGHRS and CDR2 YFSETQ. The V gene end was trimmed by 4 bases and the J gene end by 3 bases; junction bases not matched to a gene: 6. The CDR3 sequence is 14 residues long. Full variable domain (missing parts from reference TRBV5-1 and TRBJ1-2): KAGVTQTPRYLIKTRGQQVTLSCSPISGHRSVSWYQQTPGQGLQFLFEYFSETQRNKGNFPGRFSGRQFSNSRSEMNVSTLELGDSALYLCASSKGGSDYGYTFGSGTRLTVV.

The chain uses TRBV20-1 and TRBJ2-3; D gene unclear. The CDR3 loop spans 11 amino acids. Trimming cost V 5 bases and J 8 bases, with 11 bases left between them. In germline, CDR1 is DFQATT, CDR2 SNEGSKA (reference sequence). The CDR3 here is CSALSVGTQYF. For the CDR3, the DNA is TGCAGTGCTCTATCTGTTGGTACGCAGTATTTT.

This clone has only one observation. This chain's CDR3 is CASSLTGGEETQYF. The DNA for the CDR3 is TGCGCCAGCAGCTTAACAGGGGGAGAGGAGACCCAGTACTTC. The gene calls are TRBV5-1 and TRBJ2-5, with 8 bases lining up with TRBD1. From germline, CDR1 is SGHRS and CDR2 YFSETQ. The CDR3 runs 14 residues. The V and J ends lost 2 bases and 5 bases, in that order; junction bases with no gene match: 5.

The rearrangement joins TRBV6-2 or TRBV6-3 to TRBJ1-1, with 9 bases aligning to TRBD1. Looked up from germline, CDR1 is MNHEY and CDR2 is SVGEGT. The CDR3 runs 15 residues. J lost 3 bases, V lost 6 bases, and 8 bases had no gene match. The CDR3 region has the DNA TGTGCCAGCAGATACGGACAGGGGTGGGACACTGAAGCTTTCTTT. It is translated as CASRYGQGWDTEAFF.

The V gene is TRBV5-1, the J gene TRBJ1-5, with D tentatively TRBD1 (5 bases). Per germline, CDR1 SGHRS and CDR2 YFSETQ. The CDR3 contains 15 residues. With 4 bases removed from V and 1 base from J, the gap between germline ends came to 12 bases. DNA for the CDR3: TGCGCCAGCAGCCCCGCGGGGGACAGCAATCAGCCCCAGCATTTT. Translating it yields CASSPAGDSNQPQHF.

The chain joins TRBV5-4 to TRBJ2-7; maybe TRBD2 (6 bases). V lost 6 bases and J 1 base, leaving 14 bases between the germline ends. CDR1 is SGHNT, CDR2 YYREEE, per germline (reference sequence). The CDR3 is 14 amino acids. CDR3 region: CASKARGTSYEQYF. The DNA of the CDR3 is TGTGCCAGCAAAGCACGTGGGACTTCCTACGAGCAGTACTTC.

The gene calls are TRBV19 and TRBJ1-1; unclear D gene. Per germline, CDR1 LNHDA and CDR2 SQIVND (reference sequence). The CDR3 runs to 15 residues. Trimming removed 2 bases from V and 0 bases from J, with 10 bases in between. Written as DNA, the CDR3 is TGTGCCAGTAGTATACGTCTAGTCGTGAACACTGAAGCTTTCTTT. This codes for CASSIRLVVNTEAFF.

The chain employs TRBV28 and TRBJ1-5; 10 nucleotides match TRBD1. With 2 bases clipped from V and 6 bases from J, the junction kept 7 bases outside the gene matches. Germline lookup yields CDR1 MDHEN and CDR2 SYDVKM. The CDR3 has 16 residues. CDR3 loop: CASSLRDRGLGQPQHF. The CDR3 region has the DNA TGTGCCAGCAGTTTAAGGGACAGGGGTCTAGGTCAGCCCCAGCATTTT.